Reported below is one TCR beta chain. V shed 5 bases and J shed 2 bases, with 18 bases lying between them. The germline CDR1 and CDR2 sequences are SEHNR and FQNEAQ (reference sequence). This CDR3 spans 16 amino acids. The data derive from a study of blood T cell repertoires in COVID-19. Measured with immunoSEQ multiplex PCR; TCRdb has only the in-frame clones, and not every one. The sample includes 200,000 to 300,000 clones, 86% of them seen just once. This TCR came from a man younger than 40 with active or convalescent COVID-19. The sequenced sample consisted of peripheral blood. The genes are TRBV7-9 and TRBJ1-2; D perhaps matches TRBD1 (5 bases). The CDR3, as DNA: TGTGCCAGCAGCCAGGAGAAGGGGCGATGGAACTATGGCTACACCTTC. Its translation is CASSQEKGRWNYGYTF. The full variable domain, its missing parts supplied by reference TRBV7-9 and TRBJ1-2, is DTGVSQNPRHKITKRGQNVTFRCDPISEHNRLYWYRQTLGQGPEFLTYFQNEAQLEKSRLLSDRFSAERPKGSFSTLEIQRTEQGDSAMYLCASSQEKGRWNYGYTFGSGTRLTVV.